Listed below are T cell receptor beta chains from one sample, sequenced in a study of post-analysis software for immune sequencing data. TCRdb ran MiXCR on the PCR reads and lists one entry per CDR3 protein. Of hundreds of thousands of distinct CDR3 sequences listed, 25% to 30% are singletons. Input material: blood. The receptor set was obtained from a girl aged 10 to 17 with multiple sclerosis. Each CDR3 is given with its conserved first and last residue. The order of the fields is V gene, clone size, D gene, J gene, CDR3 DNA, CDR3 protein. A D gene is named only where the DNA matches it firmly. A clone size is listed for some rows: how often the clone was seen (once, few, many), or a class if it is expanded.

V gene: TRBV10-3
clone size: few
D gene: TRBD1
J gene: TRBJ2-7
CDR3 DNA: TGTGCCATCACTGACAGGGGCGAGCAGTACTTC
CDR3 protein: CAITDRGEQYF

V gene: TRBV15
clone size: -
D gene: -
J gene: TRBJ1-2
CDR3 DNA: TGTGCCACCAGCAGAGATCTGCAGGGCCCCTATGGCTACACCTTC
CDR3 protein: CATSRDLQGPYGYTF

V gene: TRBV14
clone size: few
D gene: TRBD2
J gene: TRBJ2-5
CDR3 DNA: TGTGCCAGCAGCCAACTAGCGGACCTATTCGAGACCCAGTACTTC
CDR3 protein: CASSQLADLFETQYF

V gene: TRBV28
clone size: few
D gene: -
J gene: TRBJ1-4
CDR3 DNA: TGTGCCAGCAGTTTTAGTCCAGCGGGAGAACTGTTTTTT
CDR3 protein: CASSFSPAGELFF

V gene: TRBV4-3
clone size: -
D gene: TRBD2
J gene: TRBJ2-7
CDR3 DNA: TGCGCCAGCAGCCAAAGTCGTCCGACTAGCGGCACCTACGAGCAGTACTTC
CDR3 protein: CASSQSRPTSGTYEQYF

V gene: TRBV29-1
clone size: -
D gene: -
J gene: TRBJ2-3
CDR3 DNA: TGCAGCGTTGAGGGGGGAGGGGGAACAGATACGCAGTATTTT
CDR3 protein: CSVEGGGGTDTQYF

V gene: TRBV20-1
clone size: -
D gene: -
J gene: TRBJ2-1
CDR3 DNA: TGCAGTGCTAGACGGCGGGGAATTAGGGTCTACAATGAGCAGTTCTTC
CDR3 protein: CSARRRGIRVYNEQFF

V gene: TRBV3-1
clone size: -
D gene: -
J gene: TRBJ1-5
CDR3 DNA: TGTGCCAGCAGCCAAGATGGGGGCTGGAGCAATCAGCCCCAGCATTTT
CDR3 protein: CASSQDGGWSNQPQHF

V gene: TRBV20-1
clone size: -
D gene: -
J gene: TRBJ2-1
CDR3 DNA: TGCAGTGCTACGCTAGCATCCTACAATGAGCAGTTCTTC
CDR3 protein: CSATLASYNEQFF

V gene: TRBV10-3
clone size: once
D gene: -
J gene: TRBJ1-2
CDR3 DNA: TGTGTCATCAGTGAGAACTATGGCTACACCTTC
CDR3 protein: CVISENYGYTF

V gene: TRBV27
clone size: -
D gene: -
J gene: TRBJ2-7
CDR3 DNA: TGTGTCAGCAGGGGAATAGGGGGACTTTACGAGCAGTACTTC
CDR3 protein: CVSRGIGGLYEQYF

V gene: TRBV20-1
clone size: -
D gene: TRBD1
J gene: TRBJ1-6
CDR3 DNA: TGCAGTGCTAGCGACGGACAGGCTAATTCACCCCTCCACTTT
CDR3 protein: CSASDGQANSPLHF

V gene: TRBV7-2
clone size: -
D gene: -
J gene: TRBJ1-2
CDR3 DNA: TGTGCCAGCAGCTTACAGTCCCTATATGGCTACACCTTC
CDR3 protein: CASSLQSLYGYTF

V gene: TRBV6-5
clone size: -
D gene: -
J gene: TRBJ1-2
CDR3 DNA: TGTGCCAGCACTTCCCCGCGAGGTACAGCGACTAGCTATGGCTACACCTTC
CDR3 protein: CASTSPRGTATSYGYTF

V gene: TRBV28
clone size: -
D gene: -
J gene: TRBJ2-3
CDR3 DNA: TGTGCCAGCAGTCGTCCGGCAGGGGGCACAGATACGCAGTATTTT
CDR3 protein: CASSRPAGGTDTQYF

V gene: TRBV20-1
clone size: few
D gene: TRBD1
J gene: TRBJ1-5
CDR3 DNA: TGCAGTGCTACCCGGACAGGGGTTAGCAATCAGCCCCAGCATTTT
CDR3 protein: CSATRTGVSNQPQHF

V gene: TRBV6-6
clone size: -
D gene: -
J gene: TRBJ2-5
CDR3 DNA: TGTGCCAGCAGTTATGATTTTCGAGAGACCCAGTACTTC
CDR3 protein: CASSYDFRETQYF

V gene: TRBV6-6
clone size: -
D gene: -
J gene: TRBJ2-7
CDR3 DNA: TGTGCCAGCAGGGAGGGGGAGGGACGAAGGGAGCAGTACTTC
CDR3 protein: CASREGEGRREQYF

V gene: TRBV7-9
clone size: few
D gene: -
J gene: TRBJ2-1
CDR3 DNA: TGTGCCAGCAGCTCTCAGGCGTTAGGGGAGCAGTTCTTC
CDR3 protein: CASSSQALGEQFF

V gene: TRBV7-9
clone size: few
D gene: TRBD1
J gene: TRBJ1-1
CDR3 DNA: TGTGCCAGCAGCTATGACAGGGTGGCTTTCTTT
CDR3 protein: CASSYDRVAFF

V gene: TRBV29-1
clone size: -
D gene: TRBD2
J gene: TRBJ2-1
CDR3 DNA: TGCAGCGTTGAAGCTAGCGGGGCCTACAATGAGCAGTTCTTC
CDR3 protein: CSVEASGAYNEQFF

V gene: TRBV7-2
clone size: -
D gene: -
J gene: TRBJ2-1
CDR3 DNA: TGTGCCAGCAGCTCAGCTACTAGCTCCTACAATGAGCAGTTCTTC
CDR3 protein: CASSSATSSYNEQFF

V gene: TRBV27
clone size: few
D gene: TRBD2
J gene: TRBJ2-3
CDR3 DNA: TGTGCCAGCAGTTTAAGGCGGGAGGAGTCAGATACGCAGTATTTT
CDR3 protein: CASSLRREESDTQYF

V gene: TRBV5-1
clone size: few
D gene: -
J gene: TRBJ1-2
CDR3 DNA: TGCGCCAGCAGCTTAGTCGGGGAACGGAGCTACACCTTC
CDR3 protein: CASSLVGERSYTF

V gene: TRBV6-2/TRBV6-3
clone size: -
D gene: -
J gene: TRBJ2-1
CDR3 DNA: TGTAGAACTGGGGTGGGGAACAATGAGCAGTTCTTC
CDR3 protein: CRTGVGNNEQFF

V gene: TRBV4-3
clone size: many
D gene: -
J gene: TRBJ1-6
CDR3 DNA: TGCGCCAGCAGCCAAGATGGGCCAGGGTTGAGGTCACCCCTCCACTTT
CDR3 protein: CASSQDGPGLRSPLHF

V gene: TRBV5-5
clone size: few
D gene: -
J gene: TRBJ2-5
CDR3 DNA: TGTGCCAGCAGCCCACATCGGGCCCGACGGGACTCCGCCACATCAAAAGAGACCCAGTACTTC
CDR3 protein: CASSPHRARRDSATSKETQYF

V gene: TRBV12-3/TRBV12-4
clone size: -
D gene: -
J gene: TRBJ2-3
CDR3 DNA: TGTGCCAGCAGTTTGGCTGTGGATACGCAGTATTTT
CDR3 protein: CASSLAVDTQYF

V gene: TRBV27
clone size: -
D gene: -
J gene: TRBJ2-5
CDR3 DNA: TGTGCCAGCAGCCGGACAGCTTCAGGAGAGACCCAGTACTTC
CDR3 protein: CASSRTASGETQYF

V gene: TRBV29-1
clone size: many
D gene: -
J gene: TRBJ2-5
CDR3 DNA: TGCAGCGTTGACTTATCCGGGGAGACCCAGTACTTC
CDR3 protein: CSVDLSGETQYF

V gene: TRBV27
clone size: few
D gene: -
J gene: TRBJ1-4
CDR3 DNA: TGTGCCAGCAGGTCCCAGCAGGCCTTTGAAAAACTGTTTTTT
CDR3 protein: CASRSQQAFEKLFF

V gene: TRBV6-6
clone size: -
D gene: TRBD1
J gene: TRBJ2-3
CDR3 DNA: TGTGCCAGCAGGCCATTGGGGACAGCAACGCAGTATTTT
CDR3 protein: CASRPLGTATQYF

V gene: TRBV6-5
clone size: -
D gene: -
J gene: TRBJ2-5
CDR3 DNA: TGTGCCAGCAGTTACTCGATACAGAGGGAGTTGGGAGAGACCCAGTACTTC
CDR3 protein: CASSYSIQRELGETQYF

V gene: TRBV4-1
clone size: few
D gene: -
J gene: TRBJ2-7
CDR3 DNA: TGCGCCAGCAGCGCGATGGCGAGGTTTAACGAGCAGTACTTC
CDR3 protein: CASSAMARFNEQYF

V gene: TRBV7-9
clone size: few
D gene: -
J gene: TRBJ1-1
CDR3 DNA: TGTGCCAGCAGCTTAGGCGTGGCAGAGCATTTCGACACTGAAGCTTTCTTT
CDR3 protein: CASSLGVAEHFDTEAFF

V gene: TRBV29-1
clone size: few
D gene: -
J gene: TRBJ1-1
CDR3 DNA: TGCAGCGTTCACTGGGGGCCGGGGAGGACTGAAGCTTTCTTT
CDR3 protein: CSVHWGPGRTEAFF

V gene: TRBV6-2/TRBV6-3
clone size: -
D gene: -
J gene: TRBJ1-5
CDR3 DNA: TGTGCCAGCAGTTATCTCCCGGGAGGTCTAAGCAATCAGCCCCAGCATTTT
CDR3 protein: CASSYLPGGLSNQPQHF

V gene: TRBV2
clone size: -
D gene: -
J gene: TRBJ1-5
CDR3 DNA: TGTGCCAGCAGTGTGCAGGGGTTGAGCAATCAGCCCCAGCATTTT
CDR3 protein: CASSVQGLSNQPQHF